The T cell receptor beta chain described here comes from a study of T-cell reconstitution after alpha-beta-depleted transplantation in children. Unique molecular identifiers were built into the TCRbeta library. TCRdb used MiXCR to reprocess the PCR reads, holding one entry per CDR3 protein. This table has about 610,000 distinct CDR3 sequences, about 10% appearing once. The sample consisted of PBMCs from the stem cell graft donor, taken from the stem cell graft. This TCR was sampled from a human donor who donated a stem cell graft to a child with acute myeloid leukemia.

CDR3 sequence (DNA): TGTGCCAGCAGCGTAAGGGCTAGCCCCCCCCACAATGAGCAGTTCTTC. As protein: CASSVRASPPHNEQFF. The chain carries TRBV9 and TRBJ2-1; a possible D gene is TRBD2 (5 bases). The germline gives CDR1 SGDLS, CDR2 YYNGEE. The CDR3 is made up of 16 amino acids. V dropped 1 base and J dropped 5 bases, with 16 bases sitting between them.